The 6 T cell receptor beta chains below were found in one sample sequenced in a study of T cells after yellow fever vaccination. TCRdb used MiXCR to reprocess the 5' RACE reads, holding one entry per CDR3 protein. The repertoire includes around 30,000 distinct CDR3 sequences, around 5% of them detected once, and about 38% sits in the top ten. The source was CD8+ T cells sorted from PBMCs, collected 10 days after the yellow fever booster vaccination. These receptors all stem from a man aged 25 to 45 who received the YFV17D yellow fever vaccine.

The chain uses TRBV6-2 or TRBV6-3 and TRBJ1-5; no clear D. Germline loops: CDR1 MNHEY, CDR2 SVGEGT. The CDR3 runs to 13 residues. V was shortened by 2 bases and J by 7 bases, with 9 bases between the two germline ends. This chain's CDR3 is CASSYGLGQPQHF. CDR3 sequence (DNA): TGTGCCAGCAGTTACGGGTTGGGGCAGCCCCAGCATTTT.

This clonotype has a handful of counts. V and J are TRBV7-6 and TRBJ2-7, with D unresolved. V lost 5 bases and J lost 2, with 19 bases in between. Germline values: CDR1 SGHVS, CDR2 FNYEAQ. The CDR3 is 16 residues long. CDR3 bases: TGTGCCAGCAGCCTACTCTCCGTAGTTGGTCCCTACGAGCAGTACTTC. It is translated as CASSLLSVVGPYEQYF.

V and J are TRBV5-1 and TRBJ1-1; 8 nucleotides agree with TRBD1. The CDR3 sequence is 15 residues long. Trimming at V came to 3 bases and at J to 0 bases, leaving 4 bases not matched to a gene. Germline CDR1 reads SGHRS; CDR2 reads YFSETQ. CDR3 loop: CASSSGQGLNTEAFF. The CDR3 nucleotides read TGCGCCAGCAGCTCCGGACAGGGTTTGAACACTGAAGCTTTCTTT. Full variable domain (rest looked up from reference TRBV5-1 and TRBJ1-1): KAGVTQTPRYLIKTRGQQVTLSCSPISGHRSVSWYQQTPGQGLQFLFEYFSETQRNKGNFPGRFSGRQFSNSRSEMNVSTLELGDSALYLCASSSGQGLNTEAFFGQGTRLTVV.

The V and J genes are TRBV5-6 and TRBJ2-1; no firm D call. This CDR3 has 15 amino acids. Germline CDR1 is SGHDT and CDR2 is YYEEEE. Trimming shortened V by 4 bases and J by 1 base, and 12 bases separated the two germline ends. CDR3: CASSPDSVSYNEQFF. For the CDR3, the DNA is TGTGCCAGCAGCCCAGACTCCGTTTCCTACAATGAGCAGTTCTTC.

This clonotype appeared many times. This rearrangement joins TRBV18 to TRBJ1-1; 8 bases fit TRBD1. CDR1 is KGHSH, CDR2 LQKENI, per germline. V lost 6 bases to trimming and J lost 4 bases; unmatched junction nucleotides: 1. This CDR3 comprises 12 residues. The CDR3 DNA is TGTGCCAGCTCCGACAGGGGCACTGAAGCTTTCTTT. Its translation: CASSDRGTEAFF.

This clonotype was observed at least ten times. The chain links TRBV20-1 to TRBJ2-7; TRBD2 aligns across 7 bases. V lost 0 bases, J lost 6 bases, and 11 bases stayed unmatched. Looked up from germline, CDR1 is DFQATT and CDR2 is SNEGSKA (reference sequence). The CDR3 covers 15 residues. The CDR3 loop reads CSARDRAGVVVEQYF. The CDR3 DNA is TGCAGTGCTAGAGATAGGGCGGGAGTCGTGGTCGAGCAGTACTTC.